This is a list of T cell receptor beta chains from one sample in a study of control samples from healthy donors and cancer patients. Here immunoSEQ multiplex PCR was the method, and the copy in TCRdb shows in-frame clones only, minus some. This sample has about 140,000 clones, with over 85% found just once. Specimen: blood. The source of these receptors is a man aged 25 to 45 in good health. CDR3s include the opening cysteine and the closing phenylalanine or tryptophan. Each record gives: V gene, J gene, D gene, clone size, CDR3 protein, CDR3 DNA. The D gene is left open where the match is weak. The listing skips clone size in some rows; elsewhere it reads once, few, many or a size class.

>TRBV7-2|TRBJ2-6|.|.
CASSLDGITGANVLTF
TGTGCCAGCAGCTTGGACGGAATTACTGGGGCCAACGTCCTGACTTTC
>TRBV19|TRBJ2-1|TRBD2|.
CASSIETSSPYNEQFF
TGTGCCAGTAGTATAGAGACTAGCTCTCCCTACAATGAGCAGTTCTTC
>TRBV24-1|TRBJ2-3|.|once
CATSEAGLDTQYF
TGTGCCACCAGTGAGGCAGGTTTAGATACGCAGTATTTT
>TRBV7-9|TRBJ2-1|.|.
CASSSRGGARNEQFF
TGTGCCAGCAGCTCCCGAGGGGGGGCTCGCAATGAGCAGTTCTTC
>TRBV24-1|TRBJ1-2|.|.
CATSDSVYGYTF
TGTGCCACCAGTGATTCGGTCTATGGCTACACCTTC
>TRBV27|TRBJ1-2|.|.
CASYLAQYYGYTF
TGTGCCAGCTACCTGGCACAGTATTATGGCTACACCTTC
>TRBV28|TRBJ1-5|.|.
CASSSRVQPQHF
TGTGCCAGCAGTTCCCGGGTTCAGCCCCAGCATTTT
>TRBV11-1|TRBJ2-7|.|.
CASSFDAVSYEQYF
TGTGCCAGCAGCTTTGACGCGGTCTCCTACGAGCAGTACTTC
>TRBV10-3|TRBJ2-2|.|.
CAKQSPGELFF
TGTGCCAAGCAGTCCCCCGGGGAGCTGTTTTTT
>TRBV6-5|TRBJ2-1|TRBD2|.
CASSYSGLADNEQFF
TGTGCCAGCAGTTACTCGGGACTAGCGGACAATGAGCAGTTCTTC
>TRBV20-1|TRBJ2-5|TRBD2|few
CSASGAGGTQETQYF
TGCAGTGCTAGTGGAGCGGGAGGTACCCAAGAGACCCAGTACTTC
>TRBV19|TRBJ2-5|.|.
CASSIPGGKTQYF
TGTGCCAGTAGTATTCCGGGTGGGAAGACCCAGTACTTC
>TRBV5-1|TRBJ2-7|TRBD2|.
CASSPGLATYEQYF
TGCGCCAGCAGCCCGGGACTAGCCACCTACGAGCAGTACTTC
>TRBV19|TRBJ1-1|.|.
CASSPLGGRAFF
TGTGCCAGTAGTCCACTGGGAGGGAGGGCTTTCTTT
>TRBV4-3|TRBJ2-6|.|.
CASSQDGSSGANVLTF
TGCGCCAGCAGCCAAGACGGGAGCTCTGGGGCCAACGTCCTGACTTTC
>TRBV19|TRBJ1-2|.|once
CASSIQAANYGYTF
TGTGCCAGTAGTATACAGGCGGCTAACTATGGCTACACCTTC
>TRBV30|TRBJ2-7|.|.
CAWTGSAAHEQYF
TGTGCCTGGACTGGCTCGGCCGCTCACGAGCAGTACTTC
>TRBV2|TRBJ1-2|TRBD1|.
CASARQGVYYGYTF
TGTGCCAGCGCAAGACAGGGCGTATACTATGGCTACACCTTC
>TRBV3-1/TRBV3-2|TRBJ2-1|TRBD2|.
CASSQDLAGVGSYNEQFF
TGTGCCAGCAGCCAAGATCTAGCGGGAGTGGGCTCCTACAATGAGCAGTTCTTC
>TRBV4-1|TRBJ2-1|TRBD2|.
CASRPGLAGGSKYNEQFF
TGCGCCAGCAGACCCGGACTAGCGGGAGGGAGCAAGTACAATGAGCAGTTCTTC
>TRBV7-9|TRBJ2-3|TRBD2|.
CASSLRLAGGLKDTQYF
TGTGCCAGCAGTCTAAGACTAGCGGGAGGTCTCAAAGATACGCAGTATTTT
>TRBV28|TRBJ2-1|TRBD1|.
CASSGTVNTPIIYNEQFF
TGTGCCAGCAGCGGGACAGTCAATACTCCAATTATTTACAATGAGCAGTTCTTC
>TRBV11-3|TRBJ2-3|TRBD1|.
CASSRRQGANTDTQYF
TGTGCCAGCAGCCGTCGACAGGGGGCGAACACAGATACGCAGTATTTT
>TRBV27|TRBJ1-2|.|.
CASRGVYGYTF
TGTGCCAGCAGAGGGGTCTATGGCTACACCTTC
>TRBV27|TRBJ1-2|.|.
CASRRDTARGGYTF
TGTGCCAGCAGAAGGGACACCGCCCGGGGTGGCTACACCTTC
>TRBV3-1/TRBV3-2|TRBJ2-1|.|.
CASSQGIGIFNEQFF
TGTGCCAGCAGCCAAGGTATCGGGATTTTCAATGAGCAGTTCTTC
>TRBV10-3|TRBJ2-1|TRBD2|.
CAIRGGQREGPNEQFF
TGTGCCATCAGGGGCGGGCAGCGGGAGGGCCCCAATGAGCAGTTCTTC
>TRBV20-1|TRBJ2-1|.|.
CSASQRASSYNEQFF
TGCAGTGCTAGTCAGCGGGCGAGCTCCTACAATGAGCAGTTCTTC
>TRBV28|TRBJ2-2|.|.
CASSLWIDANTGELFF
TGTGCCAGCAGTTTATGGATAGACGCGAACACCGGGGAGCTGTTTTTT
>TRBV2|TRBJ2-1|TRBD2|.
CASMRSGGNEQFF
TGTGCCAGCATGCGGTCGGGAGGCAATGAGCAGTTCTTC
>TRBV19|TRBJ2-1|TRBD1|.
CASSIGRQGLLSRGYNEQFF
TGTGCCAGTAGTATTGGGCGACAGGGTCTTTTGAGTAGGGGATACAATGAGCAGTTCTTC
>TRBV2|TRBJ1-3|.|.
CASSEVISGNTIYF
TGTGCCAGCAGTGAAGTGATTTCTGGAAACACCATATATTTT
>TRBV27|TRBJ2-2|.|.
CASTTEIAGTGELFF
TGTGCCAGCACCACCGAGATAGCAGGGACCGGGGAGCTGTTTTTT
>TRBV6-5|TRBJ1-6|.|.
CASQGSSSYNSPLHF
TGTGCCAGTCAGGGGAGCAGCTCCTATAATTCACCCCTCCACTTT
>TRBV7-8|TRBJ2-7|.|.
CASSLSLVSEDYEQYF
TGTGCCAGCAGTCTTAGCCTAGTGAGCGAAGACTACGAGCAGTACTTC
>TRBV9|TRBJ2-7|.|.
CASSVCVVCLTYSEQYF
TGTGCCAGCAGCGTCTGTGTAGTGTGTCTGACGTATAGCGAGCAGTACTTC
>TRBV28|TRBJ2-5|.|.
CASSRPWETQYF
TGTGCCAGCAGCCGACCCTGGGAGACCCAGTACTTC
>TRBV2|TRBJ1-2|.|.
CASMADWNYGYTF
TGTGCCAGCATGGCGGACTGGAACTATGGCTACACCTTC
>TRBV12-5|TRBJ2-1|TRBD2|.
CASGSISGSFYNEQFF
TGTGCTAGTGGTTCGATTAGCGGGAGTTTCTACAATGAGCAGTTCTTC
>TRBV30|TRBJ1-2|.|.
CAWSGSRGLGYTF
TGTGCCTGGAGTGGTTCCAGGGGCTTGGGCTACACCTTC
>TRBV5-1|TRBJ1-1|.|.
CASSFPSATPNTEAFF
TGCGCCAGCAGTTTCCCATCGGCGACCCCAAACACTGAAGCTTTCTTT
>TRBV9|TRBJ1-2|.|.
CASSVAGRKGYTF
TGTGCCAGCAGCGTAGCAGGGCGAAAAGGCTACACCTTC
>TRBV6-5|TRBJ2-3|TRBD2|once
CASTGRVGVTDTQYF
TGTGCCAGCACAGGGAGGGTGGGGGTCACAGATACGCAGTATTTT
>TRBV7-2|TRBJ2-3|TRBD2|.
CASLAGAADTQYF
TGTGCCAGCCTAGCGGGAGCAGCAGATACGCAGTATTTT
>TRBV4-1|TRBJ2-1|.|.
CDATRSYNEQFF
TGCGATGCGACGCGCTCCTACAATGAGCAGTTCTTC
>TRBV18|TRBJ1-4|TRBD1|.
CASSPRTGDEKLFF
TGTGCCAGCTCACCCCGGACAGGAGATGAAAAACTGTTTTTT
>TRBV6-6|TRBJ1-4|.|.
CASSRTDNGEKLFF
TGTGCCAGCAGTCGGACAGACAATGGGGAAAAACTGTTTTTT
>TRBV29-1|TRBJ2-1|TRBD2|.
CAGGLATSYNEQFF
TGCGCGGGGGGTCTGGCGACCTCCTACAATGAGCAGTTCTTC
>TRBV9|TRBJ1-5|.|.
CASSVAGRPNQPQHF
TGTGCCAGCAGCGTAGCTGGAAGGCCCAATCAGCCCCAGCATTTT
>TRBV7-2|TRBJ1-6|.|few
CASSLNQQGGSPLHF
TGTGCCAGCAGCTTAAATCAACAGGGAGGTTCACCCCTCCACTTT
>TRBV7-9|TRBJ2-1|TRBD2|.
CASSLSGRSYNEQFF
TGTGCCAGCAGCTTAAGCGGGAGATCCTACAATGAGCAGTTCTTC
>TRBV10-2|TRBJ2-2|.|.
CATGLAIGELFF
TGCGCCACGGGTCTAGCGATCGGGGAGCTGTTTTTT
>TRBV12-5|TRBJ2-2|.|.
CASGLVRRGEETGELFF
TGTGCTAGTGGTTTGGTACGTAGGGGGGAAGAAACCGGGGAGCTGTTTTTT